The 3 T cell receptor beta chains listed next were all sequenced from one sample in a study of CD8+CD57+ T cells in acquired aplastic anemia. Genomic DNA provided the template from which TCR beta VDJ and CDR3 profiles were obtained. One entry per CDR3 protein results from TCRdb running MiXCR on the reads. The sample records roughly 300,000 distinct CDR3 sequences, 55% to 65% being singletons. The material sequenced was sorted CD4+, CD8+, or CD8+CD57+ T cells (not recorded which) from PBMCs. These TCRs come from a human donor with severe aplastic anemia or a healthy control (not recorded which).

This clonotype was detected once. Since the CDR3 does not end with the conserved phenylalanine or tryptophan, this likely comes from a read error. No DNA is shown, since the ends of the CDR3 on it are uncertain; the CDR3 is the one TCRdb lists. The chain carries TRBV7-2 and TRBJ2-7. CDR1 is SGHTA and CDR2 is FQGNSA in the germline V gene. The CDR3 extends over 14 residues, inclusive of both ends. CDR3: CASSLAEGTYEQYI.

In this sample, this clonotype turned up many times. The chain combines TRBV28 with TRBJ1-2, with D possibly matching TRBD1 (5 bases). CDR3 length: 12 amino acids. V was clipped by 6 bases and J by 7 bases, with 12 bases between them. The germline V gene encodes CDR1 MDHEN and CDR2 SYDVKM. The CDR3 nucleotides are TGTGCCAGCAGCTCAGGGTCGGCTGGCTACACCTTC. It is translated as CASSSGSAGYTF.

V usage is TRBV20-1 and J usage is TRBJ2-2; D is unclear. Germline V CDR1 and CDR2: DFQATT, SNEGSKA (reference sequence). The CDR3 is 13 residues long. Trimming took 1 base from V and 3 from J, leaving 6 bases between them. CDR3 in DNA: TGCAGTGCTAGAGCGCCCTACACCGGGGAGCTGTTTTTT. Amino acids: CSARAPYTGELFF.